The T cell receptor (beta chain) described here comes from a study of CXCR3-negative and CXCR3-positive naive CD8 T cells. In the study overall: A total of around 140 million TRB reads was generated, with about 1.5 +/- 0.3 million per library.

TRB cDNA libraries were made by UMI-labeled 5' RACE. TCRdb re-called the 5' RACE reads and gives one entry per CDR3 protein, without DNA. This table lists about 62,000 distinct CDR3 sequences. Points from the study as a whole: Whereas both naive subsets had comparably high diversity, memory CD8+ cells had much lower diversity.

A remark on this clonotype: Antigen: not known.

Germline loops: CDR1 SGHTA, CDR2 FQGTGA. This CDR3 is built from 15 residues. The chain employs TRBV7-3 and TRBJ2-2; without DNA, the TCRdb call of TRBD1 cannot be checked. Sample: naive CXCR3- CD8+ T cells from blood. Subset denoted: CD45RO-CCR7+CD27+CD95- naive CD8+ T cells lacking CXCR3 (TNR3-). The clonotype comes from a human donor in good health. Some clones in this sample may be carry-over from other donors' samples. CDR3 sequence: CASSFGDRYTGELFF.